What follows describes a single T cell receptor beta chain. Its antigen is not yet known. The sample holds no much larger clone one base away, and base qualities are not on file. High-throughput TCR beta sequencing profiled peripheral blood CD8+ and CD4+ T cells from healthy donors, Susac syndrome patients and multiple sclerosis patients. Healthy donors were age- and sex-matched controls. Bulk CD8+ and CD4+ T cells were purified by magnetic negative isolation, while CD8+ TEMRA cells were enriched using FACS. Blood was drawn into EDTA tubes, processed within 24 hours, and PBMCs were isolated by density gradient centrifugation. PBMCs intended for TCR sequencing were cryopreserved in liquid nitrogen and were subsequently thawed in a 37 degrees C water bath. Purity of sorted or isolated CD4+, CD8+ and CD8+ TEMRA cells was at least 90%. RNA was extracted using the RNeasy kit, and about 0.45 to 1 microgram was reverse transcribed with random hexamers. TCR beta CDR3 regions were amplified with the immunoSEQ multiplex PCR assay covering 54 Vbeta and 13 Jbeta segments. PCR amplification bias was corrected by using a synthetic template baseline for primer optimization and computational correction. The authors processed their data as follows. Only productive sequences were kept, with reads annotated to V, D and J genes according to IMGT and analyzed in immunoSEQ Analyzer. Clonality was calculated as one minus the Shannon entropy normalized by log2 of the number of productive unique sequences. For each patient and control, public and private clones were evaluated within the 100 most prevalent clones. Susac-specific clones were defined as absent from healthy and MS cohorts, over a thousand published viral clones and other ImmuneACCESS disease sequences. TCRdb itself trimmed the public reads at Q25 with fastp, ran MiXCR and retained productive beta chains. CDR3 protein duplicates are merged, each entry listing the most common genes and DNA. The V and J calls shown here were made by TCRdb, not taken from the authors' results. The sample contains around 130,000 distinct CDR3 sequences, 85% to 95% of them found a single time. Roughly 0.095% of the sample comes from the top ten.

The data belong to a study of CD8 T cells in Susac syndrome (dated by TCRdb to between 2018 and 2020). The study in broad terms: Whether CD8+ T cell activation and differentiation in Susac syndrome was antigen driven was tested using repertoire sequencing. The research as a whole found: The study acknowledged that relatively few individuals were included in the TCR sequencing and HLA analysis.

CDR1 and CDR2, looked up from the germline V gene, are SQVTM and ANQGSEA. Trimming removed 3 bases from V and 7 bases from J, leaving 7 bases between the germline ends. Its CDR3 holds 11 amino acids, cysteine through phenylalanine. The CDR3 DNA has 33 bases and is translated from base 1. Here the chain combines TRBV29-1 and TRBJ2-1; the D gene lacks a confident call. The TCR sequence derives from a human donor in good health. The source material was CD4+ T cells from PBMCs. The bases read TGCAGCGTTGACGGCGGTAATGAGCAGTTCTTC. This codes for CSVDGGNEQFF.